This TCR beta chain appears in the sequencing data of a study of blood T cell repertoires in COVID-19. Trimming shortened V by 1 base and J by 12 bases, and 16 bases separated the two germline ends. Germline lookup yields CDR1 SNHLY and CDR2 FYNNEI. The CDR3 has 14 amino acids. Seattle patient enrollment occurred during active infection, with longitudinal follow-up thereafter. This clone was detected only a few times. The assay was immunoSEQ multiplex PCR, and TCRdb's table has in-frame clones only and misses some. The data hold fewer than 450,000 clones, with about nine tenths observed a single time.

The receptor was derived from a woman aged 45-59 years with COVID-19, enrolled during active disease. The chain employs TRBV2 and TRBJ2-1, with a weak D call TRBD2 (5 bases). What was sequenced was peripheral blood. CDR3 nucleotides: TGTGCCAGCAGTGAAGAGGGAGTAGTCCGAGGGCAGTTCTTC. Translating it yields CASSEEGVVRGQFF.